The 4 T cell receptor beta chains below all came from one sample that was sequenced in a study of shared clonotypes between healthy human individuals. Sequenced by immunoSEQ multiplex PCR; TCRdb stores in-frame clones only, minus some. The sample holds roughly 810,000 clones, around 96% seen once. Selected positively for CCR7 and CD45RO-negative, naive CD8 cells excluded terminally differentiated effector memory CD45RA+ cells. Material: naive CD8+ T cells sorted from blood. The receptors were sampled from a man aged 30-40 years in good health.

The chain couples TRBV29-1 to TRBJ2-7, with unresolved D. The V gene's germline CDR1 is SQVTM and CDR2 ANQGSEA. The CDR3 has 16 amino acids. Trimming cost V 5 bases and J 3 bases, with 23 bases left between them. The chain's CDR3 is CSVRMKTIKSLYEQYF. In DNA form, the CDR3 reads TGCAGCGTTCGAATGAAGACGATTAAGTCACTCTACGAGCAGTACTTC.

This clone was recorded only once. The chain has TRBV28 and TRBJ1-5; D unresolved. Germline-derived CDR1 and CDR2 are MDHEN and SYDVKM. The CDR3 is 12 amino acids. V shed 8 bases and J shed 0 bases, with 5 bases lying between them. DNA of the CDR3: TGTGCCAGCGCAAATAGCAATCAGCCCCAGCATTTT. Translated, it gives CASANSNQPQHF.

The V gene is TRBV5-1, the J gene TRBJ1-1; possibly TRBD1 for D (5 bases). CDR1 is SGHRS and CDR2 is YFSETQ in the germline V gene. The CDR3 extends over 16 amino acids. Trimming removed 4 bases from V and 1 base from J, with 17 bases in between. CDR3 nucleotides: TGCGCCAGCAGCCCTCAAGTTTCGGGGACGAACACTGAAGCTTTCTTT. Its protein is CASSPQVSGTNTEAFF.

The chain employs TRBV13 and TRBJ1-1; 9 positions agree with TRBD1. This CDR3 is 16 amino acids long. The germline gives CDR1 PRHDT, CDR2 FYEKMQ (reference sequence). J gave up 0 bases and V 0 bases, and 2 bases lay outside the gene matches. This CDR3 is CASSLGGDRVNTEAFF. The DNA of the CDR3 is TGTGCCAGCAGCTTAGGTGGGGACAGGGTGAACACTGAAGCTTTCTTT. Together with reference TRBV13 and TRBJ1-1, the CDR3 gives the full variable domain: AAGVIQSPRHLIKEKRETATLKCYPIPRHDTVYWYQQGPGQDPQFLISFYEKMQSDKGSIPDRFSAQQFSDYHSELNMSSLELGDSALYFCASSLGGDRVNTEAFFGQGTRLTVV.